The rows below give T cell receptor beta chains drawn from one sample of a study of naive and memory T cell subsets. Via MiXCR, TCRdb re-called the UMI-ligation and nested PCR reads, giving one row per CDR3 protein. The table records 150,000 or so distinct CDR3 sequences, about 20% of them present only once. Specimen: naive CD4+ T cells from blood. The receptors come from a human donor in good health. The CDR3 runs from the conserved cysteine through the conserved F or W. The order of the fields is D gene, V gene, J gene, clone size, CDR3 protein, CDR3 DNA. D genes are given only for firm matches. Not every row has a clone size; where given, it reads once, few, many or a size class.

TRBD2	TRBV2	TRBJ2-1	.	CASRRTSGIVNEQFF	TGTGCCAGCAGGCGGACTAGCGGGATCGTCAATGAGCAGTTCTTC
.	TRBV12-3/TRBV12-4	TRBJ2-4	many	CASRAQWDANIQYF	TGTGCCAGCAGGGCGCAATGGGACGCAAACATTCAGTACTTC
.	TRBV11-2	TRBJ1-1	.	CASSTRTEEAFF	TGTGCCAGCAGCACGCGGACAGAAGAAGCTTTCTTT
.	TRBV14	TRBJ2-2	.	CASSQVGRLGNQELFF	TGTGCCAGCAGCCAAGTTGGTCGTTTGGGGAATCAGGAGCTGTTTTTT
.	TRBV5-1	TRBJ2-6	once	CASSPPKQPANVLTF	TGCGCCAGCAGCCCCCCTAAGCAGCCGGCCAACGTCCTGACTTTC
.	TRBV12-3/TRBV12-4	TRBJ2-3	.	CASSLGRGTDTQYF	TGTGCCAGCAGTTTAGGCAGGGGCACAGATACGCAGTATTTT
.	TRBV29-1	TRBJ2-5	.	CSVERIQETQYF	TGCAGCGTTGAGAGAATACAAGAGACCCAGTACTTC
TRBD1	TRBV6-2/TRBV6-3	TRBJ2-7	.	CASSPGQGAREQYF	TGTGCCAGCAGTCCCGGACAGGGGGCACGGGAGCAGTACTTC
.	TRBV20-1	TRBJ2-3	few	CSAPGTAREDTQYF	TGCAGTGCGCCCGGGACTGCGCGAGAAGATACGCAGTATTTT
.	TRBV7-3	TRBJ2-2	.	CASSLTVPNTGELFF	TGTGCCAGCAGCTTAACGGTTCCGAACACCGGGGAGCTGTTTTTT
.	TRBV12-3/TRBV12-4	TRBJ1-5	many	CASSGGGGNQPQHF	TGTGCCAGCTCTGGGGGCGGTGGCAATCAGCCCCAGCATTTT
.	TRBV15	TRBJ1-1	few	CATSRLGSANTEAFF	TGTGCCACCAGCAGATTGGGGAGTGCTAACACTGAAGCTTTCTTT
.	TRBV10-3	TRBJ1-3	.	CAINETPAGNTIYF	TGTGCCATCAACGAGACCCCGGCCGGAAACACCATATATTTT
TRBD1	TRBV20-1	TRBJ1-5	.	CSATGQVTNQPQHF	TGCAGTGCGACCGGACAGGTTACCAATCAGCCCCAGCATTTT
TRBD2	TRBV28	TRBJ2-1	.	CASSLVPSGSYEQFF	TGTGCCAGCAGCCTAGTCCCTAGCGGGAGTTATGAGCAGTTCTTC
TRBD2	TRBV28	TRBJ2-1	.	CASSSVPGLAGGDYNEQFF	TGTGCCAGCAGTTCGGTCCCGGGACTAGCGGGAGGGGACTACAATGAGCAGTTCTTC
TRBD2	TRBV11-2	TRBJ2-1	few	CASSFGGGRSGGNEQFF	TGTGCCAGCAGCTTCGGAGGGGGTCGGAGCGGGGGAAATGAGCAGTTCTTC
.	TRBV19	TRBJ2-2	few	CASQGLPNTGELFF	TGTGCCAGCCAGGGGCTACCAAACACCGGGGAGCTGTTTTTT
.	TRBV28	TRBJ2-1	few	CASRTVNEQFF	TGTGCCAGCAGGACCGTAAATGAGCAGTTCTTC
TRBD1	TRBV19	TRBJ1-1	few	CASSVQGLNTEAFF	TGTGCCAGTAGTGTACAGGGGTTGAACACTGAAGCTTTCTTT
TRBD1	TRBV3-1	TRBJ2-1	few	CASADRVGEQFF	TGTGCCAGTGCGGACAGGGTTGGTGAGCAGTTCTTC
TRBD2	TRBV20-1	TRBJ2-7	.	CSARSLLAGVGEQYF	TGCAGTGCTAGAAGCCTACTAGCGGGAGTGGGCGAGCAGTACTTC
.	TRBV6-5	TRBJ2-3	many	CASTKASRTDTQYF	TGTGCCAGCACCAAGGCGAGTCGCACAGATACGCAGTATTTT
.	TRBV29-1	TRBJ1-5	.	CSAAIGGGQPQHF	TGCAGCGCCGCGATTGGGGGGGGCCAGCCCCAGCATTTT
.	TRBV20-1	TRBJ2-1	many	CSGGAAYNEQFF	TGCAGTGGGGGGGCAGCCTACAATGAGCAGTTCTTC
TRBD2	TRBV6-5	TRBJ2-2	.	CASSGGEGHGGELFF	TGTGCCAGCAGTGGAGGGGAGGGCCACGGCGGGGAGCTGTTTTTT
TRBD1	TRBV10-1	TRBJ1-1	.	CASSGSGTGRAFF	TGCGCCAGCAGTGGGTCCGGGACAGGGCGCGCTTTCTTT
TRBD1	TRBV6-6	TRBJ1-5	.	CASTDRVQPQHF	TGTGCCAGCACCGACAGGGTCCAGCCCCAGCATTTT
.	TRBV20-1	TRBJ1-1	.	CSARRGEGGAEAFF	TGCAGTGCTAGACGGGGGGAGGGCGGCGCTGAAGCTTTCTTT
.	TRBV7-2	TRBJ2-7	few	CASSLNRGAYEQYF	TGTGCCAGCAGCTTAAACCGGGGCGCCTACGAGCAGTACTTC
.	TRBV24-1	TRBJ2-1	.	CATSDSGLALVNEQFF	TGTGCCACCAGTGATTCGGGTTTAGCCCTAGTCAATGAGCAGTTCTTC